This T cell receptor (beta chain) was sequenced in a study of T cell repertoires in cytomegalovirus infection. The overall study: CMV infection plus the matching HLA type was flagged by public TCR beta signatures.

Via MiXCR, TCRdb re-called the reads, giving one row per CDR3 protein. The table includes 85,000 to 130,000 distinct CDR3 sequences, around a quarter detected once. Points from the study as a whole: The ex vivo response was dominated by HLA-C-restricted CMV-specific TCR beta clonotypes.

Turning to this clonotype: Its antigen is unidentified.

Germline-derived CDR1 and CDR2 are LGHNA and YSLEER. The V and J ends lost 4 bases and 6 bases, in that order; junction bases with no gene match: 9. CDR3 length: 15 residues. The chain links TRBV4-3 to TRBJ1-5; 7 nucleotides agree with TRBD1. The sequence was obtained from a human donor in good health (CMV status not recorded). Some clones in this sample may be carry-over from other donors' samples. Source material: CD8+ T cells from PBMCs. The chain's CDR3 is CASSPTEGAGQPQHF. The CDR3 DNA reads TGCGCCAGCAGCCCAACCGAGGGGGCAGGTCAGCCCCAGCATTTT.